Listed below are T cell receptor beta chains from one sample, sequenced in a study of T cells after yellow fever vaccination. TCRdb independently ran MiXCR on the 5' RACE reads; one entry per CDR3 protein. The data show around 330,000 distinct CDR3 sequences, roughly 4% seen once. The specimen was PBMCs, collected on the day of the yellow fever booster vaccination. The origin of the receptors is a man younger than 35 who received the YFV17D yellow fever vaccine. CDR3s include the opening cysteine and the closing phenylalanine or tryptophan. D genes are given only for firm matches. Not every row has a clone size; where given, it reads once, few, many or a size class.

clone_size d_call j_call v_call cdr3_nt cdr3_aa
- - TRBJ1-6 TRBV3-1 TGTGCCAGCAGGCCTAATCTCTATAATTCACCCCTCCACTTT CASRPNLYNSPLHF
many - TRBJ2-3 TRBV11-2 TGTGCCAGCAGCTTAGTACTCGACACAGATACGCAGTATTTT CASSLVLDTDTQYF
many TRBD2 TRBJ2-1 TRBV2 TGTGCCAGCAGGGTAAATAGCGGGGGGGCTAGGAATGAGCAGTTCTTC CASRVNSGGARNEQFF
many TRBD1 TRBJ2-2 TRBV5-1 TGCGCCAGCAGTACCGGGACAGTCAACACCGGGGAGCTGTTTTTT CASSTGTVNTGELFF
- - TRBJ2-1 TRBV11-2 TGTGCCAGCAGCTCCCTGGGCAGGCCAAGGGCGTTTTACAATGAGCAGTTCTTC CASSSLGRPRAFYNEQFF
many TRBD2 TRBJ2-1 TRBV7-9 TGTGCCAGCAGCCCGCGCGGTAGCGGGGGCGCCTATTACAATGAGCAGTTCTTC CASSPRGSGGAYYNEQFF
many - TRBJ2-2 TRBV4-2 TGTGCCAGCAGCCAAGAAACGCCCGGGGAGCTGTTTTTT CASSQETPGELFF
- TRBD1 TRBJ2-2 TRBV7-6 TGTGCCAGCAGCTCCGAAGACAGGGGAGTAGGAACCGGGGAGCTGTTTTTT CASSSEDRGVGTGELFF
- - TRBJ1-2 TRBV9 TGTGCCAGCAGCGCCACCAGACAGCCCTATGGCTACACCTTC CASSATRQPYGYTF
many - TRBJ2-2 TRBV5-4 TGTGCCAGCAGCCCGACGGACAAACCCACCGGGGAGCTGTTTTTT CASSPTDKPTGELFF
many TRBD2 TRBJ2-1 TRBV4-2 TGTGCCAGCAGCCCTATGACTAGCGTCGCCTACAATGAGCAGTTCTTC CASSPMTSVAYNEQFF
many TRBD1 TRBJ2-3 TRBV29-1 TGCAGCGTTCCAGGGGGCATAGATACGCAGTATTTT CSVPGGIDTQYF
few TRBD2 TRBJ2-7 TRBV4-3 TGCGCCAGCAGCCAGCGACTAGCGGGGGACTACGAGCAGTACTTC CASSQRLAGDYEQYF
few - TRBJ2-5 TRBV2 TGTGCCAGCAGTGAAGACGCATCTCCGCAGGAGACCCAGTACTTC CASSEDASPQETQYF
many - TRBJ2-7 TRBV7-2 TGTGCCAGCAGCCCGAGGGGGACCGACAGAGTGCAGTACTTC CASSPRGTDRVQYF
few - TRBJ2-3 TRBV6-6 TGTGCCAGCAGATTCAACAGGGCGGATACGCAGTATTTT CASRFNRADTQYF
many TRBD1 TRBJ2-1 TRBV7-6 TGTGCCAGCAGCTTATTTAGGGGGCATGAGCAGTTCTTC CASSLFRGHEQFF
few - TRBJ2-6 TRBV5-1 TGCGCCAGCAGCTTCATAGACAACGTCCTGACTTTC CASSFIDNVLTF
- - TRBJ2-5 TRBV5-1 TGCGCCATCAGCTTGGAACAAGAGACCCAGTACTTC CAISLEQETQYF
few - TRBJ2-7 TRBV11-2 TGTGCCAGCAGCACCTCGGCCGGGCCCAACTACGAGCAGTACTTC CASSTSAGPNYEQYF
many - TRBJ2-7 TRBV5-1 TGCGCCAGCAGCTTGGATCTCTACGAGCAGTACTTC CASSLDLYEQYF
many - TRBJ2-1 TRBV20-1 TGCAGTGCCCTCCGGATAGGCCACAATGAGCAGTTCTTC CSALRIGHNEQFF
- - TRBJ2-5 TRBV7-9 TGTGCCAGCAGCTTCAAGTACAGGGTCGATGAGACCCAGTACTTC CASSFKYRVDETQYF
many - TRBJ2-3 TRBV5-1 TGCGCCAGCAGCTCGGGGAACGCAGATACGCAGTATTTT CASSSGNADTQYF
many - TRBJ2-6 TRBV7-2 TGTGCCAGCAACAGGGAAAGTTCTGGGGCCAACGTCCTGACTTTC CASNRESSGANVLTF
- - TRBJ2-7 TRBV7-2 TGTGCCAGCAGCCCGCCCGGGGGAAATTCCTACGAGCAGTACTTC CASSPPGGNSYEQYF
many - TRBJ2-1 TRBV4-3 TGCGCCAGCAGCCAAGCGAACGGCCCCGGCGTATACAATGAGCAGTTCTTC CASSQANGPGVYNEQFF
few - TRBJ2-2 TRBV5-1 TGCGCCAGCAGTCCGGAGGGGATCACCGGGGAGCTGTTTTTT CASSPEGITGELFF
few - TRBJ2-5 TRBV5-1 TGCGCCAGCTCCCAGGGGAGGAAAGAGACCCAGTACTTC CASSQGRKETQYF
many - TRBJ2-3 TRBV4-3 TGCGCCAGCAGCCAATCTACGGGCCTGCAGTATTTT CASSQSTGLQYF